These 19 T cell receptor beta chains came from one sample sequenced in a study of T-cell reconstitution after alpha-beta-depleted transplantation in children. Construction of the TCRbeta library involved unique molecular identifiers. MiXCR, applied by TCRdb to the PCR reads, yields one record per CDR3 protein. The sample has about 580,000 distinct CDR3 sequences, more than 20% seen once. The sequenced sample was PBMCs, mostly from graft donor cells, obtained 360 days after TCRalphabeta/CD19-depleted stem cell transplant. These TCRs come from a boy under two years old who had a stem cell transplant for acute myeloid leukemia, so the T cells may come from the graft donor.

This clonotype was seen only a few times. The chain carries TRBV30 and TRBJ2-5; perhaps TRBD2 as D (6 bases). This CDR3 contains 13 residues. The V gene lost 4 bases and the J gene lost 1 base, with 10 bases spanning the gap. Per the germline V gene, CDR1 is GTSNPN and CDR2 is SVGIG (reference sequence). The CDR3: CAWNIGGQETQYF. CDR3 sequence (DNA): TGTGCCTGGAACATCGGGGGCCAAGAGACCCAGTACTTC.

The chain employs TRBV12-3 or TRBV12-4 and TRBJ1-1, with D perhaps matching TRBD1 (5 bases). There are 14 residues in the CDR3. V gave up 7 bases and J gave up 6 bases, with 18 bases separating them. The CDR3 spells CASTPRGRAPEAFF. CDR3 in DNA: TGTGCCAGCACCCCAAGGGGCAGGGCTCCTGAAGCTTTCTTT.

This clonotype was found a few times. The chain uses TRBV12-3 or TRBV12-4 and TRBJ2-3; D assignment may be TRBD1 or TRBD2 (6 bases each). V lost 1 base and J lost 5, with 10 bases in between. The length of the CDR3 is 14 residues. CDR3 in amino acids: CASSLVGGVDTQYF. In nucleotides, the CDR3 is TGTGCCAGCAGTTTAGTGGGGGGCGTAGATACGCAGTATTTT.

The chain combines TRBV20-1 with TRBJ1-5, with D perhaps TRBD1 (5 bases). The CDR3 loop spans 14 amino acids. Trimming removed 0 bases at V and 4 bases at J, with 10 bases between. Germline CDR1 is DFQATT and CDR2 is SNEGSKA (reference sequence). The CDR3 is CSARDNRLNQPQHF. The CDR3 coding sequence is TGCAGTGCTAGAGACAACAGGTTAAATCAGCCCCAGCATTTT.

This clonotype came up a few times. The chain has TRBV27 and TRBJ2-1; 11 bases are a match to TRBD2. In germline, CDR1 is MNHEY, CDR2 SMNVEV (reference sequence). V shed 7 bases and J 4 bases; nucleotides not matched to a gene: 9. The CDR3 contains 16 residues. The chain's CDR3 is CASTPSGLAVYNEQFF. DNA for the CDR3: TGTGCCAGCACCCCCTCGGGACTAGCGGTATACAATGAGCAGTTCTTC.

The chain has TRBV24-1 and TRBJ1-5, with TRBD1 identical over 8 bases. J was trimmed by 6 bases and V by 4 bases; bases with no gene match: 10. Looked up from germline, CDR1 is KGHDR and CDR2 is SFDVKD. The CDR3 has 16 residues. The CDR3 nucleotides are TGTGCCACCAGTGACAGGACAGGGAGGGCCGGTCAGCCCCAGCATTTT. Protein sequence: CATSDRTGRAGQPQHF.

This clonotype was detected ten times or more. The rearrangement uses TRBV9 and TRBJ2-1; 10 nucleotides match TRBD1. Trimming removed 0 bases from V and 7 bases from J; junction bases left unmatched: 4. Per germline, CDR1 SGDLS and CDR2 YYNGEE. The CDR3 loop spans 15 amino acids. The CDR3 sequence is CASSVARQGANEQFF. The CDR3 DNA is TGTGCCAGCAGCGTAGCTAGACAGGGGGCGAATGAGCAGTTCTTC.

Here the CDR3 reads CASSFDLGSDEQFF. In DNA form, the CDR3 reads TGTGCCAGCAGCTTTGATCTCGGCTCGGATGAGCAGTTCTTC. J is TRBJ2-1 and V is TRBV7-8; unclear D gene. The CDR3 extends over 14 amino acids. With 3 bases removed from V and 8 bases from J, the gap between germline ends came to 14 bases. From germline, CDR1 is SGHVS and CDR2 FQNEAQ.

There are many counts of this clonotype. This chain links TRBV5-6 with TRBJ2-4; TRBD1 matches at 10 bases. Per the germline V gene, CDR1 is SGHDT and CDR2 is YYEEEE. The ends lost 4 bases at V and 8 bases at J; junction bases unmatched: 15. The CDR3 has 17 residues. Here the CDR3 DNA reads TGTGCCAGCAGCCCCTGGGACAGGGGCCAACCAACGGACATTCAGTACTTC. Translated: CASSPWDRGQPTDIQYF.

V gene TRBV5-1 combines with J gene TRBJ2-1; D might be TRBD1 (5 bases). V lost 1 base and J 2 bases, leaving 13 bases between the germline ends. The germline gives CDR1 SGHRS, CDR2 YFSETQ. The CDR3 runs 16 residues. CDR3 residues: CASSLTAMGPYNEQFF. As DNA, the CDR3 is TGCGCCAGCAGCTTGACAGCAATGGGGCCCTACAATGAGCAGTTCTTC. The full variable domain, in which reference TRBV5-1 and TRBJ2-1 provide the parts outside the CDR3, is KAGVTQTPRYLIKTRGQQVTLSCSPISGHRSVSWYQQTPGQGLQFLFEYFSETQRNKGNFPGRFSGRQFSNSRSEMNVSTLELGDSALYLCASSLTAMGPYNEQFFGPGTRLTVL.

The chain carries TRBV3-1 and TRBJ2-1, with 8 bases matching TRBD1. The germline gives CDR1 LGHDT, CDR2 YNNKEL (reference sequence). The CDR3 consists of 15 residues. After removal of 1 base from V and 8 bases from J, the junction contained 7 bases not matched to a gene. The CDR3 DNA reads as TGTGCCAGCAGCCAAGTCCGGGACAGGTCCCATGAGCAGTTCTTC. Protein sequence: CASSQVRDRSHEQFF.

CDR3 loop: CASTSITGAHGYTF. DNA for the CDR3: TGTGCCAGCACTTCAATAACAGGGGCTCACGGCTACACCTTC. The chain couples TRBV12-3 or TRBV12-4 to TRBJ1-2, with 7 nucleotides matching TRBD1. V was pared by 7 bases and J by 8 bases, with 13 bases of the junction left unmatched. This CDR3 spans 14 amino acids.

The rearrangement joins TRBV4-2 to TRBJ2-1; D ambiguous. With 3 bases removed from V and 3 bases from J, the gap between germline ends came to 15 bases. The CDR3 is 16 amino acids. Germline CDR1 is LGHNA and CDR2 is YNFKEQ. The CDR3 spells CASSHLRTLDYNEQFF. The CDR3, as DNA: TGTGCCAGCAGCCATCTTCGGACGCTAGACTACAATGAGCAGTTCTTC.

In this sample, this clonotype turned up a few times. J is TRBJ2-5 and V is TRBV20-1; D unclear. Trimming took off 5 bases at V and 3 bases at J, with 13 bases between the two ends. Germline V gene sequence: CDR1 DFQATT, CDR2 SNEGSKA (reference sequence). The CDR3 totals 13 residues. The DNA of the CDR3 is TGCAGTGCTGTGACCAATACTGAAGAGACCCAGTACTTC. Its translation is CSAVTNTEETQYF.

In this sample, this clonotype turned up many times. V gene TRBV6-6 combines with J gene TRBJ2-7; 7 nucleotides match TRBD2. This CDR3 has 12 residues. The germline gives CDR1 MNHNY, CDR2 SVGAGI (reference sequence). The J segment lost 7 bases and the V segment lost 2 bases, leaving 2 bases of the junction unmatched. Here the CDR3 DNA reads TGTGCCAGCAGTTACGGGGAGGGGGAGCAGTACGTC. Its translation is CASSYGEGEQYV.

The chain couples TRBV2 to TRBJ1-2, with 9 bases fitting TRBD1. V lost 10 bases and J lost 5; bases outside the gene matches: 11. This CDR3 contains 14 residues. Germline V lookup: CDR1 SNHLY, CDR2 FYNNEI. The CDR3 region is CATPSTGTGYGYTF. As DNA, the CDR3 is TGTGCCACCCCTTCCACCGGGACAGGGTATGGCTACACCTTC.

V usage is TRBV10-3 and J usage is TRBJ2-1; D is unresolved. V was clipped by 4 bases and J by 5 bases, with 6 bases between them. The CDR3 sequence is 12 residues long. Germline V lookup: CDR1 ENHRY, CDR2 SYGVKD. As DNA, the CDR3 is TGTGCCATCAGTGGAACAGACAATGAGCAGTTCTTC. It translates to CAISGTDNEQFF.

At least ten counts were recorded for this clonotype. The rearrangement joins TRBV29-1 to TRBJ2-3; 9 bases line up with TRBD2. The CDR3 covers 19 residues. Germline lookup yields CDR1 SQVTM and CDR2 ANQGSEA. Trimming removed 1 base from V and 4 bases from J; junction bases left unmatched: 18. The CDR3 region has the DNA TGCAGCGTTGAAGCCCCGGGAGCGGGGGGCCATATGATGGCAGATACGCAGTATTTT. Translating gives CSVEAPGAGGHMMADTQYF.

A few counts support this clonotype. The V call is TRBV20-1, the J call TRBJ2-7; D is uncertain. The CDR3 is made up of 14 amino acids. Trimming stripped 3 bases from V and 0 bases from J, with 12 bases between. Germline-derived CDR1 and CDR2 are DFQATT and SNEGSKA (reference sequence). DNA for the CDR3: TGCAGTGCTAGTGATTTTCGGAGCTCCTACGAGCAGTACGTC. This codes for CSASDFRSSYEQYV.